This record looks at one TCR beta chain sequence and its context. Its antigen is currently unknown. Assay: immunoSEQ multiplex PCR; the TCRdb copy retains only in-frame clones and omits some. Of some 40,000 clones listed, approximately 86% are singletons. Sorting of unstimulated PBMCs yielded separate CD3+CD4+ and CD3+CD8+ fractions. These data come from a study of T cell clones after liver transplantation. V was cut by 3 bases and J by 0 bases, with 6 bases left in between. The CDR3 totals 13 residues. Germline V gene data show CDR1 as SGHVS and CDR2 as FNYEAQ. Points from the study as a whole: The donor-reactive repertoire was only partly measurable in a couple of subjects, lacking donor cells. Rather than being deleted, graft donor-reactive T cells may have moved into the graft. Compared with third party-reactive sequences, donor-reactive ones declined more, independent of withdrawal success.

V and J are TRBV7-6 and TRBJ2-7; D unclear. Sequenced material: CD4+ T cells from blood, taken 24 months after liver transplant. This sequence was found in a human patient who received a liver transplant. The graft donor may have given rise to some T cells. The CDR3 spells CASSLLDSYEQYF. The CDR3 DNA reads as TGTGCCAGCAGCTTGTTAGACTCCTACGAGCAGTACTTC.